This TCR beta chain was recovered during a study of cytomegalovirus exposure and HLA in healthy donors. Study findings and constraints: Under in vitro conditions, a few CMV-associated chains were confirmed as specific for CMV antigens. Many donors carried some public TCRs, although rarity characterized most TCR sequences.

Points on this clone: The antigen is not known.

TCRdb keeps only in-frame clones here, not all; method: immunoSEQ multiplex PCR. Found here are some 170,000 clones, approximately 87% of them singletons; the top ten hold about 6%. Deletions cut 6 bases from V and 0 bases from J, with 10 bases between. CDR3 length equals 14 residues. Looked up from germline, CDR1 is MDHEN and CDR2 is SYDVKM. The rearrangement uses TRBV28 and TRBJ2-3; D possibly uses TRBD1 or TRBD2 (5 bases each). The sequence came from a woman aged 30 to 39 in good health and CMV-seronegative. The sample taken for sequencing was PBMCs. The CDR3 DNA sequence: TGTGCCAGCAGGCTGGGGGAAAGCACAGATACGCAGTATTTT. It codes for CASRLGESTDTQYF.